This T cell receptor beta chain was retrieved from a study of T cell clones after liver transplantation. In the study overall: TCRbeta sequencing after a pre-transplant mixed lymphocyte reaction identified graft-donor-reactive clones, later tracked in post-transplant blood. As an antigen-independent comparator, third-party-reactive TCRbeta sequences came from pre-transplant mixed lymphocyte reactions. Until 12-24 months post-transplant, subjects got standard immunosuppression and no induction.

Of note for this clone: The target antigen is unknown.

General study results and limits: Rather than being deleted, graft donor-reactive T cells may have moved into the graft.

CDR1 is LNHNV, CDR2 YYDKDF, per germline (reference sequence). The CDR3 consists of 13 residues. Trimming cost V 9 bases and J 2 bases; bases outside gene matches: 6. TCRdb keeps only in-frame clones here, not all; method: immunoSEQ multiplex PCR. The repertoire holds about 72,000 clones, with roughly nine tenths as singletons. V usage is TRBV15 and J usage is TRBJ2-7, with 8 bases that match TRBD1. The sample consisted of CD4+ T cells from blood, taken before liver transplant. The receptor was derived from a human donor who received a liver transplant. CDR3 protein: CATAKGQAYEQYF. The DNA of the CDR3 is TGTGCCACTGCTAAGGGACAGGCCTACGAGCAGTACTTC.